The TCR beta chain under discussion was sequenced for a study of graft-versus-host responses after intestinal transplantation. Background on the study: Recipients got multivisceral, liver-intestinal, or isolated intestinal transplants. Notes on the study in general: Recipient marrow showed GvH clones, some seen first in ileum or blood.

Some clones are missing from TCRdb's copy, which holds only in-frame ones; the method was immunoSEQ multiplex PCR. The table shows about 10,000 clones, with around 94% occurring only once. With respect to this clone: The antigen remains unidentified.

This material consisted of PBMCs, taken 8 days after intestinal transplant. The clonotype was recovered from a human patient who received an intestinal transplant, so some T cells may come from the graft donor.

In DNA form, the CDR3 reads TGTGCCAGCAGCCAGACAGACAGGGCGACCGGGGAGCTGTTTTTT. It is translated as CASSQTDRATGELFF. The V gene is TRBV14, the J gene TRBJ2-2; 7 nucleotides match TRBD1. Germline trimming cut 3 bases from V and 5 bases from J; bases unmatched to any gene: 6. The CDR3 extends over 15 amino acids. Germline V gene data show CDR1 as SGHDN and CDR2 as FVKESK. Variable domain in full (rest from reference TRBV14 and TRBJ2-2): EAGVTQFPSHSVIEKGQTVTLRCDPISGHDNLYWYRRVMGKEIKFLLHFVKESKQDESGMPNNRFLAERTGGTYSTLKVQPAELEDSGVYFCASSQTDRATGELFFGEGSRLTVL.